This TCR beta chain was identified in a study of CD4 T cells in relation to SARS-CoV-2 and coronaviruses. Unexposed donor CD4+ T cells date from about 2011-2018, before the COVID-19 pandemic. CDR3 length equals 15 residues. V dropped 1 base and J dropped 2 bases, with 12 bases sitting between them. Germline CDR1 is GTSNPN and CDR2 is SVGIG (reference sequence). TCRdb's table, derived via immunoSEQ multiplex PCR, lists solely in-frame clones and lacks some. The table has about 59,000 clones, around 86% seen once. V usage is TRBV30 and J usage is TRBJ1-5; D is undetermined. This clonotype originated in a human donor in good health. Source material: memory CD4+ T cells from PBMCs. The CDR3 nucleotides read TGTGCCTGGAGTGGCGGGCGGTGGGGCAATCAGCCCCAGCATTTT. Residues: CAWSGGRWGNQPQHF.